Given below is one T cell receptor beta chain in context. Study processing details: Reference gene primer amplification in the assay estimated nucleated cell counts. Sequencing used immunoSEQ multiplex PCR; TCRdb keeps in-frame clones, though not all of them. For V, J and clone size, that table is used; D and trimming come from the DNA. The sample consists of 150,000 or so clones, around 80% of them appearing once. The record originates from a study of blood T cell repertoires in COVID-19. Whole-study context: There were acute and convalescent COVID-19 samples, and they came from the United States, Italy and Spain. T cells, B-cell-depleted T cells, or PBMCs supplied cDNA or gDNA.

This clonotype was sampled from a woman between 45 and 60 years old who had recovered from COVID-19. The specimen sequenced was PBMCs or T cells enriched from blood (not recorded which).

CDR3 sequence (DNA): TGTGCCAGCAGTCAAATTCGGAATTCACCCCTCCACTTT. It translates to CASSQIRNSPLHF. V gene TRBV11-2 combines with J gene TRBJ1-6; D is unclear. The CDR3 has 13 residues. V lost 6 bases and J 7 bases, leaving 10 bases between the germline ends. Germline CDR1 reads SGHAT; CDR2 reads FQNNGV.